Each of the 30 T cell receptor beta chains below was sequenced from the same sample in a study of shared clonotypes between healthy human individuals. The repertoire was sequenced with immunoSEQ multiplex PCR; TCRdb's copy has only in-frame clones and lacks some. The table includes about 2 million clones, roughly 94% detected once. The sample was naive CD4+ T cells sorted from blood. Sample subset: CD45RA+ positively selected. The receptor source for this set is a man aged 18 to 29 in good health.

The rearrangement uses TRBV5-1 and TRBJ2-1; TRBD2 agrees at 7 bases. CDR1 SGHRS and CDR2 YFSETQ come from the germline V gene. V shed 5 bases and J 2 bases; nucleotides not matched to a gene: 16. The CDR3 runs to 18 residues. CDR3 sequence reads: CASSPSRLLAPPYNEQFF. CDR3 bases: TGCGCCAGCAGTCCCTCCCGCTTACTAGCGCCGCCCTACAATGAGCAGTTCTTC.

V usage is TRBV18 and J usage is TRBJ1-5; D unclear. Trimming removed 6 bases from V and 6 bases from J, with 12 bases in between. CDR1 is KGHSH, CDR2 LQKENI, per germline. The CDR3 totals 13 residues. The DNA for the CDR3 is TGTGCCAGCTCCACCGACGGGAGTCAGCCCCAGCATTTT. Protein: CASSTDGSQPQHF. The full variable domain, its missing parts supplied by reference TRBV18 and TRBJ1-5, is NAGVMQNPRHLVRRRGQEARLRCSPMKGHSHVYWYRQLPEEGLKFMVYLQKENIIDESGMPKERFSAEFPKEGPSILRIQQVVRGDSAAYFCASSTDGSQPQHFGDGTRLSIL.

The chain links TRBV2 to TRBJ2-1; 12 positions match TRBD2. The V segment lost 7 bases and the J segment 10 bases; nucleotides outside the gene matches: 8. This CDR3 contains 14 residues. The germline gives CDR1 SNHLY, CDR2 FYNNEI. CDR3 in amino acids: CASKGSSGRDEQFF. The CDR3 nucleotides read TGTGCCAGCAAAGGTTCTAGCGGGAGGGACGAGCAGTTCTTC.

This clone was seen once. The chain couples TRBV19 to TRBJ2-5, with TRBD2 as a possible D gene (6 bases). This CDR3 region has 14 residues. V was pared by 5 bases and J by 5 bases, with 15 bases between. CDR1 is LNHDA, CDR2 SQIVND, per germline (reference sequence). CDR3 in amino acids: CASSWSPGSETQYF. The CDR3 coding sequence is TGTGCCAGTAGTTGGTCGCCCGGGAGTGAGACCCAGTACTTC.

The chain joins TRBV27 to TRBJ2-3; 9 nucleotides agree with TRBD2. CDR1 and CDR2 from the germline V gene are MNHEY and SMNVEV (reference sequence). The CDR3 loop spans 15 amino acids. Trimming took 2 bases from V and 4 from J; bases not matched to a gene: 4. CDR3 sequence reads: CASSLVGLAADTQYF. The CDR3 DNA sequence: TGTGCCAGCAGTTTAGTGGGACTAGCAGCAGATACGCAGTATTTT.

V gene TRBV29-1 combines with J gene TRBJ1-5, with a tentative D call TRBD1 (6 bases). Germline CDR1 SQVTM, CDR2 ANQGSEA. CDR3 length: 14 amino acids. CDR3 sequence reads: CSASTGTYNQPQHF. The CDR3 coding sequence is TGCTCCGCTTCCACAGGGACGTACAATCAGCCCCAGCATTTT.

This clone was recorded only once. J is TRBJ1-5 and V is TRBV5-1; D possibly corresponds to TRBD1 (6 bases). Germline CDR1 reads SGHRS; CDR2 reads YFSETQ. V shed 4 bases and J shed 2 bases, with 13 bases lying between them. This CDR3 is built from 15 residues. CDR3 DNA: TGCGCCAGCAGCCCACAGGGTAGCGGCAATCAGCCCCAGCATTTT. As protein: CASSPQGSGNQPQHF.

The gene calls are TRBV6-1 and TRBJ2-2; possible D gene TRBD1, 6 bases. There are 14 residues in the CDR3. The germline V and J ends were trimmed by 10 bases and 4 bases, with 16 bases remaining between them. CDR1 is MNHNS and CDR2 is SASEGT in the germline V gene. DNA of the CDR3: TGTGCCACCCGACAGGTCCAGGGCACCGGGGAGCTGTTTTTT. Protein product: CATRQVQGTGELFF.

This sequence joins TRBV2 and TRBJ2-1; D is perhaps TRBD2 (5 bases). Trimming shortened V by 6 bases and J by 9 bases, and 12 bases separated the two germline ends. Germline CDR1 and CDR2: SNHLY and FYNNEI. CDR3 length: 12 amino acids. DNA for the CDR3: TGTGCCAGCAGGGCAGGAGGCGGTGAGCAGTTCTTC. Encoded protein: CASRAGGGEQFF.

The rearrangement links TRBV11-2 to TRBJ1-4, with D unresolved. Germline V gives CDR1 SGHAT, CDR2 FQNNGV. The V and J ends lost 3 bases and 0 bases respectively, with 5 bases between them. The CDR3 is 14 amino acids. The CDR3 reads CASSFISTNEKLFF. The CDR3, as DNA: TGTGCCAGCAGCTTCATCTCAACTAATGAAAAACTGTTTTTT.

The chain couples TRBV29-1 to TRBJ1-2; 10 bases agree with TRBD1. The CDR3 length is 14 residues. The germline V gene encodes CDR1 SQVTM and CDR2 ANQGSEA. V lost 0 bases and J lost 3; bases outside the gene matches: 1. The CDR3 loop reads CSVEEGQGDYGYTF. CDR3 DNA: TGCAGCGTTGAAGAAGGACAGGGGGACTATGGCTACACCTTC.

This clone has just a few counts. The genes are TRBV30 and TRBJ1-6; possibly TRBD1 for D (5 bases). The CDR3 has 14 residues. V shed 1 base and J shed 9 bases, with 13 bases lying between them. Germline loops: CDR1 GTSNPN, CDR2 SVGIG (reference sequence). The CDR3 spells CAWSEGAEGSPLHF. The CDR3 DNA is TGTGCCTGGAGTGAAGGGGCGGAGGGTTCACCCCTCCACTTT.

This chain links TRBV27 with TRBJ2-3, with 8 nucleotides matching TRBD2. Germline CDR1 reads MNHEY; CDR2 reads SMNVEV (reference sequence). V gave up 7 bases and J gave up 0 bases; unmatched junction bases: 15. The CDR3 runs 18 residues. CDR3 sequence: CASTPGGGPLTSTDTQYF. The CDR3 DNA sequence: TGTGCCAGCACCCCCGGGGGGGGCCCTCTTACTAGCACAGATACGCAGTATTTT.

The genes are TRBV2 and TRBJ2-6; D ambiguous. The V gene lost 8 bases and the J gene lost 0 bases, with 17 bases spanning the gap. The germline V gene encodes CDR1 SNHLY and CDR2 FYNNEI. This CDR3 is built from 17 residues. This CDR3 reads CASRAITSYSGANVLTF. The DNA for the CDR3 is TGTGCCAGCCGCGCTATAACCTCTTACTCTGGGGCCAACGTCCTGACTTTC.

This sequence joins TRBV7-2 and TRBJ1-3; D is perhaps TRBD1 (5 bases). The CDR3 is made up of 15 amino acids. CDR1 and CDR2 (germline): SGHTA, FQGNSA. V was cut by 1 base and J by 1 base, with 8 bases left in between. DNA for the CDR3: TGTGCCAGCAGCTTAGGTTGGGGGTCTGGAAACACCATATATTTT. Translated, it gives CASSLGWGSGNTIYF.

The chain links TRBV7-2 to TRBJ2-5; 8 bases agree with TRBD2. There are 14 residues in the CDR3. Germline V gives CDR1 SGHTA, CDR2 FQGNSA. Unmatched junction bases numbered 6, after V lost 5 bases and J lost 4 bases. The CDR3 nucleotides read TGTGCCAGCAGCGCCGTTCTAGCGGGAGAGACCCAGTACTTC. It yields the protein CASSAVLAGETQYF.

V gene TRBV5-1 combines with J gene TRBJ1-2, with D possibly TRBD1 on 5 matching bases. The CDR3 totals 11 residues. The germline gives CDR1 SGHRS, CDR2 YFSETQ. Trimming pared 0 bases from V and 10 bases from J, leaving 7 bases between. CDR3 residues: CASSLEGLYTF. The CDR3 region has the DNA TGCGCCAGCAGCTTGGAGGGGCTCTACACCTTC.

This clone has only one observation. V gene TRBV28 combines with J gene TRBJ2-3, with D unclear. The CDR3 runs to 13 residues. Between the trimmed V and J ends, which lost 5 bases and 3 bases, there was a span of 9 bases. The V gene's germline CDR1 is MDHEN and CDR2 SYDVKM. CDR3 region: CASSTPFTDTQYF. The CDR3 DNA is TGTGCCAGCAGTACCCCCTTTACAGATACGCAGTATTTT.

Regarding this clone: The sample holds other DNA sequences that translate to the same CDR3. The chain recombines TRBV7-9 with TRBJ2-1, with 7 bases that match TRBD1. The CDR3 is made up of 14 amino acids. The germline V gene encodes CDR1 SEHNR and CDR2 FQNEAQ (reference sequence). After removal of 3 bases from V and 4 bases from J, the junction contained 3 bases not matched to a gene. CDR3 nucleotides: TGTGCCAGCAGCTTCCGACAGGGTTACAATGAGCAGTTCTTC. Translated: CASSFRQGYNEQFF. The complete variable domain, with remaining parts taken from reference TRBV7-9 and TRBJ2-1, reads DTGVSQNPRHKITKRGQNVTFRCDPISEHNRLYWYRQTLGQGPEFLTYFQNEAQLEKSRLLSDRFSAERPKGSFSTLEIQRTEQGDSAMYLCASSFRQGYNEQFFGPGTRLTVL.

The V and J genes are TRBV7-2 and TRBJ1-2; 10 bases map to TRBD1. Germline loops: CDR1 SGHTA, CDR2 FQGNSA. The CDR3 is made up of 16 amino acids. J gave up 6 bases and V 4 bases, and 11 bases lay outside the gene matches. The CDR3 nucleotides read TGTGCCAGCAGCTACGGGACAGGGGTCTCCATCGATGGCTACACCTTC. It specifies CASSYGTGVSIDGYTF.

The sample holds one count of this clone. This chain joins TRBV6-5 and TRBJ2-7; TRBD2 matches at 14 bases. The V and J ends lost 4 bases and 3 bases, in that order; junction bases with no gene match: 5. The CDR3 is 16 residues long. Germline V lookup: CDR1 MNHEY, CDR2 SVGAGI. The CDR3 loop is CASSSGLAGGNYEQYF. The CDR3 DNA reads TGTGCCAGCAGTTCAGGACTAGCGGGAGGAAACTACGAGCAGTACTTC.

This clone was counted once. The V gene is TRBV12-5, the J gene TRBJ2-7; D is possibly TRBD2 (6 bases). CDR3 length: 14 residues. CDR1 is LGHNT, CDR2 FRNRAP, per germline. V was pared by 6 bases and J by 0 bases, with 12 bases between. The CDR3 sequence is CASGKGTDSYEQYF. The CDR3 DNA is TGTGCTAGTGGAAAGGGGACTGACTCCTACGAGCAGTACTTC.

This sequence joins TRBV7-2 and TRBJ2-7; 10 nucleotides match TRBD2. The CDR3 is made up of 16 amino acids. J was trimmed by 9 bases and V by 0 bases; bases with no gene match: 11. Per the germline V gene, CDR1 is SGHTA and CDR2 is FQGNSA. The CDR3 DNA reads as TGTGCCAGCAGCTTAGCGGAAGCGGGAGGGTCATGGGGGCAGTACTTC. It specifies CASSLAEAGGSWGQYF.

The chain is built from TRBV19 and TRBJ2-7, with TRBD1 matching over 9 bases. Germline V lookup: CDR1 LNHDA, CDR2 SQIVND (reference sequence). The CDR3 spans 13 residues. Trimming removed 7 bases from V and 6 bases from J; junction bases left unmatched: 7. The chain's CDR3 is CASTGTGISEQYF. The CDR3 coding sequence is TGTGCCAGTACCGGGACAGGGATCTCCGAGCAGTACTTC.

This CDR3 reads CASSLSSGRAYSPLHF. CDR3 coding DNA: TGTGCCAGCAGTTTATCGAGTGGCAGGGCATATTCACCCCTCCACTTT. The gene calls are TRBV27 and TRBJ1-6, with D perhaps matching TRBD1 (5 bases). CDR3 length: 16 amino acids. Trimming stripped 0 bases from V and 8 bases from J, with 14 bases between. In germline, CDR1 is MNHEY, CDR2 SMNVEV (reference sequence).

V is TRBV6-5 and J is TRBJ2-7, with 8 positions matching TRBD1. Germline V lookup: CDR1 MNHEY, CDR2 SVGAGI. V lost 4 bases, J lost 7 bases, and 6 bases stayed unmatched. The CDR3 loop spans 13 amino acids. CDR3: CASSFQGAEEQYF. The DNA for the CDR3 is TGTGCCAGCAGTTTCCAGGGGGCGGAGGAGCAGTACTTC.

As regards this clone: The identical CDR3 is also encoded by other nucleotide sequences in the sample. The chain carries TRBV5-1 and TRBJ2-3; perhaps D is TRBD1 or TRBD2 (5 bases each). This CDR3 region has 14 residues. Deletions cut 0 bases from V and 4 bases from J, with 9 bases between. In germline, CDR1 is SGHRS, CDR2 YFSETQ. The CDR3 DNA sequence: TGCGCCAGCAGCTTGGATTTGGGGGCAGATACGCAGTATTTT. Amino acid sequence: CASSLDLGADTQYF. The full variable domain, its missing parts supplied by reference TRBV5-1 and TRBJ2-3, is KAGVTQTPRYLIKTRGQQVTLSCSPISGHRSVSWYQQTPGQGLQFLFEYFSETQRNKGNFPGRFSGRQFSNSRSEMNVSTLELGDSALYLCASSLDLGADTQYFGPGTRLTVL.

The J gene is TRBJ2-5, the V gene TRBV30; 9 bases are a match to TRBD1. V shed 4 bases, J shed 5 bases, and the junction held 8 bases outside the gene matches. The V gene's germline CDR1 is GTSNPN and CDR2 SVGIG (reference sequence). CDR3 size: 14 residues. In DNA, the CDR3 is TGTGCCTGGACCCGGGACAGGGTGAAGGAGACCCAGTACTTC. It codes for CAWTRDRVKETQYF.

The rearrangement uses TRBV28 and TRBJ2-3; D gene unclear. The CDR3 is 12 residues long. Germline CDR1 and CDR2: MDHEN and SYDVKM. V lost 7 bases and J lost 6, with 11 bases in between. The CDR3 nucleotides read TGTGCCAGCAAATTAGTAGGCGATACGCAGTATTTT. Translation gives CASKLVGDTQYF.

A note on this clone: Other DNA sequences in this specimen translate into the identical CDR3. The chain recombines TRBV11-3 with TRBJ2-3; D remains ambiguous. This CDR3 has 14 residues. V lost 2 bases and J lost 0, with 6 bases in between. Germline V gene sequence: CDR1 SGHNT, CDR2 YENEEA. CDR3 amino acids: CASSLSGSTDTQYF. The CDR3 region has the DNA TGTGCCAGCAGCTTATCCGGGAGCACAGATACGCAGTATTTT.